Presented here are 11 T cell receptor beta chains from one specimen sequenced in a study of blood T cell repertoires in COVID-19. Assay: immunoSEQ multiplex PCR; the TCRdb copy retains only in-frame clones and omits some. Here the sample spans 80,000 to 90,000 clones, approximately 86% being singletons. Sequencing used peripheral blood. The source is a man aged 35-49 years with acute or convalescent COVID-19.

J is TRBJ1-4 and V is TRBV7-9; D perhaps matches TRBD1 (6 bases). V was shortened by 7 bases and J by 7 bases, with 13 bases between the two germline ends. The CDR3 spans 13 residues. The germline CDR1 and CDR2 sequences are SEHNR and FQNEAQ (reference sequence). The CDR3 DNA follows: TGTGCCAGCATCCAGGGGAGGGGTGAAAAACTGTTTTTT. Translated: CASIQGRGEKLFF.

V is TRBV7-2 and J is TRBJ1-1; unclear D gene. Germline V gene data show CDR1 as SGHTA and CDR2 as FQGNSA. V was shortened by 4 bases and J by 0 bases, with 9 bases between the two germline ends. The CDR3 extends over 14 amino acids. DNA for the CDR3: TGTGCCAGCAGCTCCCAGACAATGAACACTGAAGCTTTCTTT. Its translation: CASSSQTMNTEAFF.

The chain is built from TRBV20-1 and TRBJ2-2, with 8 bases identical to TRBD2. The CDR3 sequence is 15 residues long. The ends lost 3 bases at V and 5 bases at J; junction bases unmatched: 8. The germline V gene has CDR1 DFQATT and CDR2 SNEGSKA (reference sequence). The CDR3 coding sequence is TGCAGTGCTAGTGGACTAGCTTCGCGAACCGGGGAGCTGTTTTTT. Its translation is CSASGLASRTGELFF.

This clone was observed a single time. The chain is built from TRBV7-2 and TRBJ2-5; TRBD2 matches at 8 bases. Germline lookup yields CDR1 SGHTA and CDR2 FQGNSA. This CDR3 comprises 14 residues. The V and J ends lost 5 bases and 5 bases, in that order; junction bases with no gene match: 7. CDR3 region: CASSLGPGGETQYF. CDR3 DNA sequence: TGTGCCAGCAGCCTGGGCCCGGGAGGGGAGACCCAGTACTTC.

The chain is built from TRBV2 and TRBJ1-5; 7 nucleotides agree with TRBD1. Losses at the gene ends were 6 bases for V and 3 bases for J; bases not matched to a gene: 5. Germline V gene lookup returns CDR1 SNHLY and CDR2 FYNNEI. The CDR3 consists of 14 residues. In DNA form, the CDR3 reads TGTGCCAGCAGGAAGACAGGGAACAATCAGCCCCAGCATTTT. Residues: CASRKTGNNQPQHF.

This clone was seen a handful of times. The V call is TRBV18, the J call TRBJ2-1; D ambiguous. The V end was cut by 1 base, the J end by 0 bases, with 7 bases between. This CDR3 region has 15 residues. Germline V gives CDR1 KGHSH, CDR2 LQKENI. CDR3 DNA sequence: TGTGCCAGCTCACCACTAGCCTACTCCTACAATGAGCAGTTCTTC. Residues: CASSPLAYSYNEQFF.

The chain carries TRBV29-1 and TRBJ2-3, with TRBD2 identical over 7 bases. The CDR3 length is 14 residues. V lost 1 base to trimming and J lost 1 base; unmatched junction nucleotides: 2. The germline CDR1 and CDR2 sequences are SQVTM and ANQGSEA. CDR3 nucleotides: TGCAGCGTTGAAGCGCGGGAGCGCACAGATACGCAGTATTTT. Amino acids: CSVEARERTDTQYF.

The chain has TRBV6-5 and TRBJ2-2; 8 nucleotides align to TRBD1. The CDR3 spans 16 residues. V dropped 2 bases and J dropped 5; count of bases not matched to a gene: 7. CDR1 and CDR2 (germline): MNHEY, SVGAGI. This CDR3 reads CASSYRDRGGTGELFF. In DNA form, the CDR3 reads TGTGCCAGCAGTTACCGTGACAGGGGTGGAACCGGGGAGCTGTTTTTT.

The V gene is TRBV9, the J gene TRBJ2-1; TRBD1 might be the D (6 bases). The length of the CDR3 is 14 residues. V gave up 4 bases and J gave up 5 bases, with 13 bases separating them. Germline loops: CDR1 SGDLS, CDR2 YYNGEE. In DNA form, the CDR3 reads TGTGCCAGCAGCTTCTCAGGGGATAACAATGAGCAGTTCTTC. It yields the protein CASSFSGDNNEQFF. Full variable domain (missing parts from reference TRBV9 and TRBJ2-1): DSGVTQTPKHLITATGQRVTLRCSPRSGDLSVYWYQQSLDQGLQFLIQYYNGEERAKGNILERFSAQQFPDLHSELNLSSLELGDSALYFCASSFSGDNNEQFFGPGTRLTVL.

The rearrangement uses TRBV6-5 and TRBJ1-2, with 8 bases matching TRBD1. The V and J ends lost 10 bases and 0 bases, in that order; junction bases with no gene match: 4. The CDR3 extends over 13 amino acids. In germline, CDR1 is MNHEY, CDR2 SVGAGI. CDR3 nucleotides: TGTGCCACGGACAGGGCAACTAACTATGGCTACACCTTC. Translated: CATDRATNYGYTF.

The CDR3 spells CASSSVQGNEQFF. In nucleotides, the CDR3 is TGTGCCAGCAGTTCGGTACAGGGGAATGAGCAGTTCTTC. The rearrangement uses TRBV6-2 or TRBV6-3 and TRBJ2-1, with TRBD1 identical over 7 bases. Germline V CDR1 and CDR2: MNHEY, SVGEGT. The CDR3 totals 13 residues. J was trimmed by 7 bases and V by 4 bases; bases with no gene match: 4.